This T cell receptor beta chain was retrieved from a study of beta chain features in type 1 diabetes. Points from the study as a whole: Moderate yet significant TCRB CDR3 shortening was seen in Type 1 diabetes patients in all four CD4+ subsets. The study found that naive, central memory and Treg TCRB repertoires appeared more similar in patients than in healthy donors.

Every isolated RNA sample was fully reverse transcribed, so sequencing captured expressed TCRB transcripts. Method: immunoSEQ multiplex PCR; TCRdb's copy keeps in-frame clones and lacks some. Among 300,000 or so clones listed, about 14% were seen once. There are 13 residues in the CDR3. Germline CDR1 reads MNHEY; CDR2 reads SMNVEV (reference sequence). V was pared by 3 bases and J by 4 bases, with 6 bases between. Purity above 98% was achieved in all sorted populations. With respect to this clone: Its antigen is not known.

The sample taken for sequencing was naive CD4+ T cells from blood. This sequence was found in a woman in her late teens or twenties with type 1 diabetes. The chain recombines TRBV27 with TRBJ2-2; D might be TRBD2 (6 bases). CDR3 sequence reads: CASSLRGTGELFF. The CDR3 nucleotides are TGTGCCAGCAGTTTGCGGGGCACCGGGGAGCTGTTTTTT.